This T cell receptor (beta chain) derives from a study of T-cell reconstitution after alpha-beta-depleted transplantation in children. Unique molecular identifiers featured in how the TCRbeta library was prepared. TCRdb re-called the PCR reads through MiXCR, storing one row per CDR3 protein. Of some 250,000 distinct CDR3 sequences listed, 12% are singletons. This clonotype was seen a few times. V lost 2 bases to trimming and J lost 0 bases, with 8 bases between them. Germline CDR1 LNHDA, CDR2 SQIVND (reference sequence). This CDR3 region has 16 residues. The TCR sequence derives from a human donor who donated a stem cell graft to a child with acute lymphoblastic leukemia. The specimen comprised PBMCs from the stem cell graft donor, sampled from the stem cell graft. This sequence joins TRBV19 and TRBJ2-6; no firm D call. This chain's CDR3 is CASSIRQPSGANVLTF. The CDR3 DNA sequence: TGTGCCAGTAGTATACGTCAGCCCTCTGGGGCCAACGTCCTGACTTTC.